Below, one TCR beta chain is given with its context. Original processing methods: Reference gene primer amplification yielded estimated nucleated cell counts. Clones were sequenced by immunoSEQ multiplex PCR, and TCRdb holds only the in-frame ones, with some missing. That table furnishes V, J and clone size, whereas the DNA furnished D and trimming. This repertoire shows approximately 500,000 clones, 80% to 90% found once; its top ten account for around 0.9%. This entry comes from a study of blood T cell repertoires in COVID-19. At the level of the study: PBMCs, B-cell-depleted T cells, or T cells were the source of the cDNA or gDNA that made up the material.

V was cut by 0 bases and J by 0 bases, with 12 bases left in between. Germline values: CDR1 SGHNT, CDR2 YYREEE (reference sequence). The CDR3 extends over 16 amino acids. This TCR came from a man between 18 and 29 years old with COVID-19, enrolled during active disease. The chain joins TRBV5-4 to TRBJ1-2; D is unclear. The sequencing sample was made of peripheral blood. The CDR3 reads CASSLGSVRANYGYTF. The CDR3 region has the DNA TGTGCCAGCAGCTTGGGTAGCGTGCGAGCTAACTATGGCTACACCTTC.